The 3 T cell receptor beta chains listed next were all sequenced from one sample in a study of OX40 agonist ivuxolimab in advanced cancers. TCRdb keeps only in-frame clones here, not all; method: immunoSEQ multiplex PCR. The table records tens of thousands of clones, just under 90% of them present only once. The sequenced sample was CD4+ or CD8+ T cells sorted from blood, obtained in a trial of the OX40 agonist ivuxolimab. The source is an adult with an advanced solid tumor such as melanoma, head and neck, liver or kidney cancer.

This chain links TRBV6-4 with TRBJ2-1, with 11 nucleotides matching TRBD1. Germline loops: CDR1 MRHNA, CDR2 SNTAGT. The V segment lost 10 bases and the J segment 6 bases; nucleotides outside the gene matches: 8. CDR3 length: 14 amino acids. The CDR3 protein is CATAPGTGGNEQFF. Written as DNA, the CDR3 is TGTGCCACCGCCCCCGGGACAGGGGGCAATGAGCAGTTCTTC.

The chain uses TRBV6-5 and TRBJ1-6, with 7 nucleotides matching TRBD1. The germline V gene has CDR1 MNHEY and CDR2 SVGAGI. The CDR3 runs 14 residues. Trimming at V came to 5 bases and at J to 7 bases, leaving 5 bases not matched to a gene. The CDR3 DNA reads as TGTGCCAGCAGTATGGGCAGGGGGAATTCACCCCTCCACTTT. Translated, it gives CASSMGRGNSPLHF.

CDR3 in amino acids: CASSMTGGGNQPQHF. For the CDR3, the DNA is TGTGCCAGTAGTATGACAGGGGGAGGCAATCAGCCCCAGCATTTT. The V gene is TRBV19, the J gene TRBJ1-5; 9 nucleotides match TRBD1. The CDR3 covers 15 residues. V dropped 3 bases and J dropped 2; count of bases not matched to a gene: 2. Germline values: CDR1 LNHDA, CDR2 SQIVND (reference sequence).